These T cell receptor beta chains were read from a single sample in a study of siplizumab effects on memory and regulatory T cells. Libraries were prepared by immunoSEQ multiplex PCR; TCRdb keeps only in-frame clonotypes and omits some of them. The sample shows some 100,000 clones, approximately 97% of them seen only once. The sequencing sample was made of naive CD4+ T cells sorted from blood. These receptors were taken from a human donor in good health. CDR3s leave out the opening cysteine and the closing phenylalanine or tryptophan. A D gene is named only where the DNA matches it firmly.

cdr3_aa	d_call	v_call	j_call
ASSVELAGINEQY	TRBD2	TRBV9	TRBJ2-7
ASSPPRSGANNEQF	TRBD2	TRBV13	TRBJ2-1
ASSPGTAFWQY	-	TRBV7-2	TRBJ2-7
ASSRQGTNEKLF	TRBD1	TRBV4-1	TRBJ1-4
ASSLGKRQF	-	TRBV7-9	TRBJ2-1
ASSNTGATNEKLF	TRBD1	TRBV6-5	TRBJ1-4
ASSFSAGVETQY	-	TRBV5-1	TRBJ2-5
ASSVVGSSYEQY	-	TRBV9	TRBJ2-7
SGTTGGVNTGELF	TRBD1	TRBV29-1	TRBJ2-2
ASSLRSFLGDEQF	-	TRBV5-1	TRBJ2-1
ASSLVVVVDRTNTEAF	-	TRBV5-1	TRBJ1-1
ASSLVSVADTQY	-	TRBV7-3	TRBJ2-3
ASSSGLAGNTGELF	TRBD2	TRBV11-3	TRBJ2-2
ASSNDRSSYNEQF	-	TRBV19	TRBJ2-1
ASSLGGSSGELF	-	TRBV28	TRBJ2-2
ASSRSGPHANTQY	-	TRBV6-5	TRBJ2-3
ASSPQLAGYNEQF	-	TRBV18	TRBJ2-1
ASSYSGAYEQY	-	TRBV6-8	TRBJ2-7
ASSLLPHGAGLSTDTQY	-	TRBV7-9	TRBJ2-3
ASALLAGDEQF	TRBD2	TRBV2	TRBJ2-1
ASSLGVTNEKLF	-	TRBV18	TRBJ1-4
ASSEALGDQETQY	-	TRBV2	TRBJ2-5
AWRPPGLGHYNEQF	TRBD2	TRBV30	TRBJ2-1
ASSLGRVSSYNEQF	-	TRBV7-2	TRBJ2-1
ASSYLPMGNTEAF	-	TRBV6-5	TRBJ1-1
ASSLGAGGGQPQH	TRBD1	TRBV7-6	TRBJ1-5